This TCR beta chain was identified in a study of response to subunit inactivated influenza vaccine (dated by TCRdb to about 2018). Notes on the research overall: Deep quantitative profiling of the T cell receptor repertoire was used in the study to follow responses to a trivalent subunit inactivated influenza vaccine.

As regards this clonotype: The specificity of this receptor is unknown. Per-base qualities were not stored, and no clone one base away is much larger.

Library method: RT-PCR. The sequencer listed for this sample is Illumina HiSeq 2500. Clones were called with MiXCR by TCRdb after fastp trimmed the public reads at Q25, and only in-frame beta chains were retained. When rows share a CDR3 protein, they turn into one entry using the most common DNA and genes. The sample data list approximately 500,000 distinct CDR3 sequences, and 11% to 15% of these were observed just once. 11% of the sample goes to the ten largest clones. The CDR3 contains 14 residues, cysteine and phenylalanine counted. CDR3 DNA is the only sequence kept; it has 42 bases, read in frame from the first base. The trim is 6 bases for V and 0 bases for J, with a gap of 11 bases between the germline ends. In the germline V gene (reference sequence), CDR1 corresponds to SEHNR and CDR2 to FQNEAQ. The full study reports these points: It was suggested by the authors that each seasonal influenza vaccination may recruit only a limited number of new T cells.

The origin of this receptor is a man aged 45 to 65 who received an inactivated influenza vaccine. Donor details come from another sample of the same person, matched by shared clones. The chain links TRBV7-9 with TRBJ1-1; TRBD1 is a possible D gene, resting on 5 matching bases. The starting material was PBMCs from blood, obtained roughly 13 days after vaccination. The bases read TGTGCCAGCAGACCCGACAGCCTGAACACTGAAGCTTTCTTT. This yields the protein CASRPDSLNTEAFF.